These T cell receptor beta chains were read from a single sample in a study of shared clonotypes between healthy human individuals. Profiling relied on immunoSEQ multiplex PCR, and the TCRdb table lists in-frame clones only, not all of them. The sample consists of 2 million to 2.5 million clones, under 95% of them appearing once. The sequenced sample consisted of naive CD4+ T cells from PBMCs. These receptors originate from a man aged 18 to 29 in good health. Some clones in this sample may be carry-over from other donors' samples. The CDR3 runs from the conserved cysteine through the conserved F or W. D genes are given only for firm matches. For some rows the clone size is stated as once, few or many, or as a class when expanded; others skip it.

D: .
size: .
V: TRBV5-1
J: TRBJ1-5
DNA: TGCGCCAGCAGCTTCGACAGGAGGCTATGGCATTTT
CDR3: CASSFDRRLWHF

D: .
size: .
V: TRBV9
J: TRBJ2-3
DNA: TGTGCCAGCAGCGCGGATCCGGGGGTCACAGATACGCAGTATTTT
CDR3: CASSADPGVTDTQYF

D: TRBD2
size: .
V: TRBV19
J: TRBJ2-1
DNA: TGTGCCAGTAGTATTGGGGCTAGCGGAACTTACAATGAGCAGTTCTTC
CDR3: CASSIGASGTYNEQFF

D: .
size: .
V: TRBV7-2
J: TRBJ2-2
DNA: TGTGCCAGCAGCCTCGGACGACCCGGGGAGCTGTTTTTT
CDR3: CASSLGRPGELFF

D: .
size: .
V: TRBV29-1
J: TRBJ2-2
DNA: TGCAGCGTTGGGCTGAACACCGGGGAGCTGTTTTTT
CDR3: CSVGLNTGELFF

D: TRBD1
size: .
V: TRBV28
J: TRBJ1-1
DNA: TGTGCCAGCAGTGGGACAGGCGTAACTGAAGCTTTCTTT
CDR3: CASSGTGVTEAFF

D: TRBD1
size: .
V: TRBV27
J: TRBJ2-3
DNA: TGTGCCAGCAGGGGACAGGGTGGAAGAGATACGCAGTATTTT
CDR3: CASRGQGGRDTQYF

D: .
size: .
V: TRBV29-1
J: TRBJ2-3
DNA: TGCAGCGTCGTCACAGGGACTAGCACAGATACGCAGTATTTT
CDR3: CSVVTGTSTDTQYF

D: .
size: .
V: TRBV28
J: TRBJ2-3
DNA: TGTGCCAGCACCCAGGGGCTAGGAGGGGCAGATACGCAGTATTTT
CDR3: CASTQGLGGADTQYF

D: TRBD1
size: .
V: TRBV28
J: TRBJ1-6
DNA: TGTGCCAGCAGTCCACTAGACAGGGGGTATTTCTCACCCCTCCACTTT
CDR3: CASSPLDRGYFSPLHF

D: TRBD2
size: .
V: TRBV19
J: TRBJ2-7
DNA: TGTGCCAGTAGTACCCCTAGCGGGAGCTACGAGCAGTACTTC
CDR3: CASSTPSGSYEQYF

D: .
size: once
V: TRBV27
J: TRBJ1-5
DNA: TGTGCCAGCAGCTTACGGGGGGAGGGCGATAGCAATCAGCCCCAGCATTTT
CDR3: CASSLRGEGDSNQPQHF

D: .
size: .
V: TRBV6-5
J: TRBJ1-1
DNA: TGTGCCAGCACCTACCGAATGGACACTGAAGCTTTCTTT
CDR3: CASTYRMDTEAFF

D: .
size: .
V: TRBV2
J: TRBJ2-7
DNA: TGTGCCAGCAGCGCTTCTGGGACCTACGAGCAGTACTTC
CDR3: CASSASGTYEQYF